The rows below give T cell receptor beta chains drawn from one sample of a study of cytomegalovirus exposure and HLA in healthy donors. Produced via immunoSEQ multiplex PCR; TCRdb's table is partial and in-frame only. This sample yields some 100,000 clones, of which roughly 70% are seen a single time; under 6.5% belongs to the top ten. Sequencing was performed on PBMCs. All receptors come from an older woman in good health and CMV-seropositive. Both conserved end residues are part of each CDR3. The order of the fields is J gene, V gene, CDR3 protein.

j_gene: TRBJ2-7
v_gene: TRBV7-9
CDR3aa: CASSGGGASSYEQYF

j_gene: TRBJ2-1
v_gene: TRBV12-5
CDR3aa: CASGSLAGLDEQFF

j_gene: TRBJ2-7
v_gene: TRBV6-1
CDR3aa: CASSEAALAHYEQYF

j_gene: TRBJ1-2
v_gene: TRBV5-1
CDR3aa: CASSLGFGVNYGYTF

j_gene: TRBJ2-1
v_gene: TRBV6-5
CDR3aa: CASKKTGTRSNEQFF

j_gene: TRBJ2-5
v_gene: TRBV4-3
CDR3aa: CASSQLAGTGETQYF

j_gene: TRBJ1-3
v_gene: TRBV7-2
CDR3aa: CASSLAARAGNTIYF

j_gene: TRBJ1-3
v_gene: TRBV5-1
CDR3aa: CASSLGGQLSGNTIYF

j_gene: TRBJ1-4
v_gene: TRBV29-1
CDR3aa: CSVRDRNEKLFF

j_gene: TRBJ1-2
v_gene: TRBV10-3
CDR3aa: CATGQGGNNYGYTF

j_gene: TRBJ1-2
v_gene: TRBV7-2
CDR3aa: CASSLGQASGYGYTF

j_gene: TRBJ1-1
v_gene: TRBV18
CDR3aa: CASSGGNTEAFF

j_gene: TRBJ1-2
v_gene: TRBV28
CDR3aa: CASSFGGNYGYTF

j_gene: TRBJ1-2
v_gene: TRBV5-6
CDR3aa: CASSLDRSRGYGYTF

j_gene: TRBJ1-6
v_gene: TRBV6-1
CDR3aa: CASSVGGTVNSPLHF

j_gene: TRBJ1-1
v_gene: TRBV7-9
CDR3aa: CASSLDPGQGNTEAFF

j_gene: TRBJ2-7
v_gene: TRBV6-1
CDR3aa: CASSGLRQGAGYEQYF

j_gene: TRBJ1-4
v_gene: TRBV15
CDR3aa: CATSRDRVGAATNEKLFF

j_gene: TRBJ1-1
v_gene: TRBV7-8
CDR3aa: CASSLAGTEAFF

j_gene: TRBJ1-5
v_gene: TRBV30
CDR3aa: CAWRREGSAQHF

j_gene: TRBJ2-2
v_gene: TRBV5-1
CDR3aa: CASSLGQGAGTGELFF

j_gene: TRBJ1-2
v_gene: TRBV27
CDR3aa: CASSLSYREYSYTF

j_gene: TRBJ1-2
v_gene: TRBV18
CDR3aa: CASSPLPTAEGDYGYTF

j_gene: TRBJ1-5
v_gene: TRBV4-1
CDR3aa: CASSQTKGLLSNQPQHF

j_gene: TRBJ1-2
v_gene: TRBV4-3
CDR3aa: CASSQERERYGYTF

j_gene: TRBJ2-2
v_gene: TRBV7-2
CDR3aa: CASSLDELAGRELFF

j_gene: TRBJ1-1
v_gene: TRBV11-3
CDR3aa: CASSQGVGNTEAFF